This TCR beta chain is from a study of shared clonotypes between healthy human individuals. Overall study: Participating donors consisted of two women and a few men aged 18 to 49.

In the study's own analysis: From ImmunoSEQ came sequences covering only the junction and carrying no quality scores, so filtering differed. Generated by immunoSEQ multiplex PCR, the TCRdb table keeps only in-frame clones and is missing some. From that table come the V and J calls and clone size; the DNA was used to work out D and trimming. Found here are 520,000 or so clones, 79% of them singletons; the top ten hold 10% to 15%. On this clone: Its specificity is not known.

The CDR3 sequence is 15 residues long. Trimming pared 1 base from V and 2 bases from J, leaving 10 bases between. From germline, CDR1 is SGDLS and CDR2 YYNGEE. Study-wide points: Few donors restricted represented genetic and exposure-history diversity.

The rearrangement uses TRBV9 and TRBJ2-1; tentative D call: TRBD1 (5 bases). Sample: PBMCs. This TCR derives from a woman aged 40 to 50 in good health. Some clones in this sample may be carry-over from other donors' samples. The CDR3 region is CASSVMGRAYNEQFF. CDR3 bases: TGTGCCAGCAGCGTAATGGGCAGGGCCTACAATGAGCAGTTCTTC.